The 21 T cell receptor beta chains reported below all come from one sample, sequenced in a study of blood T cell repertoires in COVID-19 (dated by TCRdb to about 2020). The method behind the library was the immunoSEQ multiplex PCR assay. Drawn from immuneACCESS, this table holds only the in-frame rearrangements with V and J called that TCRdb kept. Clones are partly lost; checked studies trace under half to an unresolved V gene and leave the rest unexplained. Present in this sample are about 310,000 clones, nearly 90% of which were seen just once. Clones ranked in the top ten supply just under 9.5% of the sample. Sequencing was carried out using PBMCs or T cells enriched from blood (not recorded which). These receptors all come from a woman in her twenties or thirties who had recovered from COVID-19.

V usage is TRBV10-3 and J usage is TRBJ2-7, with unresolved D. The V and J ends lost 0 bases and 6 bases respectively, with 6 bases between them. The CDR3 consists of 12 residues. The germline gives CDR1 ENHRY, CDR2 SYGVKD. Here the CDR3 DNA reads TGTGCCATCAGTGAGTCGCGGCTCGAGCAGTACTTC. Translation gives CAISESRLEQYF.

The rearrangement links TRBV4-2 to TRBJ2-7, with 8 bases aligning to TRBD2. The V gene's germline CDR1 is LGHNA and CDR2 YNFKEQ. The CDR3 totals 15 residues. J lost 1 base, V lost 4 bases, and 6 bases had no gene match. Here the CDR3 reads CASSPEGTRSYEQYF. CDR3 nucleotides: TGTGCCAGCAGCCCGGAGGGGACTAGATCCTACGAGCAGTACTTC.

This rearrangement joins TRBV4-1 to TRBJ2-1; 10 nucleotides match TRBD2. The CDR3 is made up of 20 amino acids. Looked up from germline, CDR1 is MGHRA and CDR2 is YSYEKL. V was pared by 1 base and J by 7 bases, with 19 bases of the junction left unmatched. The CDR3 DNA follows: TGCGCCAGCAGCCAAGCTCTGCTAGCGGGAGTGGGAATTGGCGGGAATGAGCAGTTCTTC. As protein: CASSQALLAGVGIGGNEQFF.

This CDR3 reads CASSIDPGTGRTLGYTF. In DNA, the CDR3 is TGTGCCAGTAGTATAGACCCAGGGACAGGGCGGACGCTTGGCTACACCTTC. The chain has TRBV19 and TRBJ1-2, with 9 bases matching TRBD1. Germline V lookup: CDR1 LNHDA, CDR2 SQIVND (reference sequence). V was clipped by 0 bases and J by 7 bases; unmatched bases: 12. There are 17 residues in the CDR3.

This sequence joins TRBV7-3 and TRBJ2-3; TRBD2 aligns across 11 bases. The CDR3 covers 17 residues. The germline V gene has CDR1 SGHTA and CDR2 FQGTGA. The J segment lost 4 bases and the V segment lost 2 bases, leaving 8 bases of the junction unmatched. The CDR3 here is CASSLYSVAGGSDTQYF. CDR3 DNA: TGTGCCAGCAGCTTATATTCGGTAGCGGGAGGGTCAGATACGCAGTATTTT.

This CDR3 reads CAIRAGTGNQPQHF. CDR3 nucleotides: TGTGCCATCAGGGCCGGGACAGGTAATCAGCCCCAGCATTTT. The rearrangement joins TRBV10-3 to TRBJ1-5, with TRBD1 identical over 8 bases. Germline V gives CDR1 ENHRY, CDR2 SYGVKD. This CDR3 region has 14 residues. V trimming: 6 bases; J trimming: 4 bases; junction bases outside the gene matches: 5.

The chain carries TRBV5-6 and TRBJ2-1, with 12 nucleotides matching TRBD2. This CDR3 is built from 19 residues. Germline assignment: CDR1 SGHDT and CDR2 YYEEEE. J lost 6 bases, V lost 0 bases, and 13 bases had no gene match. The DNA for the CDR3 is TGTGCCAGCAGCTTGGTCCGTGCTAGCGGGGGGGGTTTCGGCAATGAGCAGTTCTTC. The encoded protein is CASSLVRASGGGFGNEQFF.

The chain couples TRBV28 to TRBJ1-2, with 7 bases aligning to TRBD1. The CDR3 spans 14 residues. CDR1 MDHEN and CDR2 SYDVKM come from the germline V gene. V shed 7 bases, J shed 2 bases, and the junction held 7 bases outside the gene matches. The CDR3 spells CASTQGTENYGYTF. In DNA form, the CDR3 reads TGTGCCAGCACCCAAGGGACAGAGAACTATGGCTACACCTTC.

The rearrangement links TRBV5-1 to TRBJ2-7; the match to TRBD2 covers 12 bases. The V gene's germline CDR1 is SGHRS and CDR2 YFSETQ. The CDR3 is 15 residues long. V gave up 5 bases and J gave up 2 bases; unmatched junction bases: 5. CDR3 bases: TGCGCCAGCAGGCCGGGACTAGCGGGTCCCTACGAGCAGTACTTC. Protein product: CASRPGLAGPYEQYF.

The genes are TRBV27 and TRBJ1-1; possible D gene TRBD1, 5 bases. Germline CDR1 and CDR2: MNHEY and SMNVEV (reference sequence). Trimming removed 1 base from V and 4 bases from J, with 13 bases in between. CDR3 size: 15 residues. The CDR3 loop reads CASSLLPGDITEAFF. CDR3 bases: TGTGCCAGCAGTTTATTACCGGGGGATATCACTGAAGCTTTCTTT.

This clone was counted only a few times. The rearrangement links TRBV28 to TRBJ1-1; possible D gene TRBD1, 5 bases. Trimming left V 6 bases short and J 2 bases short, with 10 bases between. This CDR3 has 13 amino acids. The germline V gene encodes CDR1 MDHEN and CDR2 SYDVKM. CDR3 coding DNA: TGTGCCAGCAGGGACACCTCCAACACTGAAGCTTTCTTT. Protein product: CASRDTSNTEAFF.

This sequence joins TRBV19 and TRBJ1-5; perhaps TRBD1 as D (5 bases). Germline V lookup: CDR1 LNHDA, CDR2 SQIVND (reference sequence). The CDR3 loop spans 13 amino acids. V was clipped by 5 bases and J by 5 bases, with 10 bases between them. The CDR3: CASSPGLHQPQHF. The CDR3 DNA reads TGTGCCAGTAGTCCGGGACTTCATCAGCCCCAGCATTTT.

The chain couples TRBV29-1 to TRBJ1-5; 8 positions agree with TRBD1. There are 13 residues in the CDR3. Germline V lookup: CDR1 SQVTM, CDR2 ANQGSEA. V lost 4 bases, J lost 5 bases, and 4 bases stayed unmatched. CDR3 DNA sequence: TGCAGCGTTGTATCGACAGGGGATCAGCCCCAGCATTTT. Translated, it gives CSVVSTGDQPQHF.

V and J are TRBV28 and TRBJ1-2; D may be TRBD1 (6 bases). The CDR3 loop spans 18 amino acids. The germline V and J ends were trimmed by 6 bases and 1 base, with 24 bases remaining between them. In germline, CDR1 is MDHEN, CDR2 SYDVKM. CDR3 DNA sequence: TGTGCCAGCAGCCCCCCCGGGGGGGCGAGTTGGGGTAACTATGGCTACACCTTC. Its translation: CASSPPGGASWGNYGYTF.

The V gene is TRBV7-2, the J gene TRBJ2-7, with 12 bases lining up with TRBD2. V lost 4 bases to trimming and J lost 2 bases; unmatched junction nucleotides: 3. The CDR3 is 15 amino acids. Germline CDR1 reads SGHTA; CDR2 reads FQGNSA. CDR3 coding DNA: TGTGCCAGCAGCTCCCGGACTAGCGGGGCCTACGAGCAGTACTTC. Translated, it gives CASSSRTSGAYEQYF.

V usage is TRBV3-1 (or the pseudogene TRBV3-2) and J usage is TRBJ1-5, with a weak D call TRBD1 (5 bases). V lost 0 bases, J lost 2 bases, and 11 bases lay in between. Germline CDR1 reads LGHDT; CDR2 reads YNNKEL (reference sequence). The CDR3 contains 16 residues. CDR3 DNA: TGTGCCAGCAGCCAAGATAGAGTAGGGGGCAATCAGCCCCAGCATTTT. Its translation is CASSQDRVGGNQPQHF.

The chain carries TRBV6-2 or TRBV6-3 and TRBJ2-1; TRBD2 aligns across 11 bases. The germline V gene has CDR1 MNHEY and CDR2 SVGEGT. V was pared by 2 bases and J by 6 bases, with 6 bases of the junction left unmatched. The CDR3 totals 16 residues. The chain's CDR3 is CASSYRLAGGPNEQFF. The CDR3 region has the DNA TGTGCCAGCAGTTACCGGCTAGCGGGAGGACCCAATGAGCAGTTCTTC.

The rearrangement joins TRBV23-1 to TRBJ2-2, with a weak D call TRBD1 (6 bases). TRBV23-1 is flagged as an ORF with uncertain function. The V end was cut by 1 base, the J end by 0 bases, with 18 bases between. The CDR3 sequence is 19 residues long. The CDR3 sequence is CASSQYHFFWTANTGELFF. The CDR3 nucleotides read TGCGCCAGCAGTCAATATCATTTTTTTTGGACAGCGAACACCGGGGAGCTGTTTTTT.

The chain's CDR3 is CASSFSGEGYTF. CDR3 coding DNA: TGTGCCAGCAGCTTTTCAGGGGAAGGCTACACCTTC. The chain joins TRBV7-9 to TRBJ1-2, with a possible D match to TRBD1 (6 bases). V lost 3 bases and J lost 8, with 10 bases in between. Germline CDR1 and CDR2: SEHNR and FQNEAQ (reference sequence). This CDR3 region has 12 residues.

CDR3 residues: CSVESLGQGAIRYYNEQFF. The CDR3, as DNA: TGCAGCGTAGAAAGCTTGGGACAGGGGGCAATTAGATACTACAATGAGCAGTTCTTC. The genes are TRBV29-1 and TRBJ2-1; 12 bases line up with TRBD1. The V gene end was trimmed by 6 bases and the J gene end by 3 bases; junction bases not matched to a gene: 18. This CDR3 has 19 residues. Germline V gives CDR1 SQVTM, CDR2 ANQGSEA.

Here the CDR3 reads CASSSVGTSGRALGEQYF. CDR3 DNA: TGTGCCAGCAGTTCCGTCGGGACTAGCGGGAGGGCCCTCGGCGAGCAGTACTTC. The chain carries TRBV28 and TRBJ2-7, with 16 bases aligning to TRBD2. CDR3 length: 18 residues. With V trimmed by 4 bases and J by 6 bases, 12 bases remained unmatched. Germline V gives CDR1 MDHEN, CDR2 SYDVKM.